This TCR beta chain is from a study of T cell responses to AZD1222 COVID-19 vaccine (dated by TCRdb to about 2021). A note on the overall study: TCR sequencing covered some 240 trial participants: 200 to 220 given two doses of AZD1222 and 26 given two doses of MenACWY control vaccine. Trial participants were enrolled by age into subgroups of 18-55, 56-69 and 70-plus years, and 148, 28 and 57 TCR-sequenced participants, respectively, were included in these subgroups.

According to the study, the label for this sample's time point signals: about 28 days (+/-7) after the second vaccine dose. AZD1222 recipients whose second dose came at about 4 weeks and those whose second dose came at about 12 weeks were combined into one group, since spike-specific TCR depth and breadth did not differ between the two schedules. Vaccinee samples came from UK trials COV001 and COV002, including a single-blind randomized controlled phase 2/3 trial of AZD1222 (ChAdOx1 nCoV-19) in healthy adults. For TCRbeta chain sequencing, PBMC samples from trial participants were taken at day 0 and at day 28 after the second dose. There are 15 amino acids in the CDR3, from cysteine to phenylalanine inclusive. The kept DNA is CDR3 alone, 45 bases in frame from the first base. The junction shows trimming of 0 bases on V and 0 bases on J, plus 9 bases between the germline ends. Per the germline V gene (reference sequence), GTSNPN is the CDR1 and SVGIG is the CDR2.

As for this clone: The antigen it recognizes is unknown. Per-base qualities were not stored, and no clone one base away is much larger.

The CDR3 regions of human TCRbeta chains were subjected to immunosequencing. The published analysis was carried out like this. TCRs in the repertoires were matched against a reference library of SARS-CoV-2-specific TCRs that had been generated with the MIRA antigen-specificity platform. Breadth was defined as the fraction of unique TCRs that were SARS-CoV-2-associated. Depth was defined as the fraction of total T cells that were SARS-CoV-2-associated. Using the MIRA data, each spike-specific TCR was mapped to the spike region that the TCR reacts to and placed in a CD4 or CD8 class. Log10-transformed breadth and depth values were compared by one-way ANOVA with Sidak's multiple comparisons tests. The source is immuneACCESS, and TCRdb retained only in-frame sequences with V and J called. Part of the clones is not carried over; for the studies checked, unresolved V genes explain less than half of this, and the remainder is unexplained. V, J and clone size are taken as reported in that table, and D and trimming were inferred from the DNA itself. Present in this sample are roughly 200,000 clones, 80% to 95% of which were seen just once. 3% to 4% of the sample comes from the top ten.

Summary of the overall study and its limitations: Most participants were white British and females outnumbered males, and the authors suggested that clonal diversity may have been underestimated. In the small 56-69-year group, the increase in depth fell short of significance, most likely because of low power. Because no day 14 peak-response samples were available, repertoires were characterized only after the peak T cell response. Vaccine-associated CD4 TCRs spanned the whole spike protein, with dominant responses in regions 160-218 and 743-854. Epitopes outside the regions mutated in the B.1.351 and B.1.1.7 variants were reportedly recognized by nearly half of the unique spike-specific TCRs. A significant rise in spike-specific TCR breadth and depth was observed after two AZD1222 doses relative to day 0 and relative to MenACWY recipients. Conclusions about previously exposed vaccinees are limited because only a handful of AZD1222 recipients were SARS-CoV-2 seropositive at baseline.

Sequencing was performed on peripheral blood, taken 28 days after the second AZD1222 dose. The receptor's source is an adult who received the AZD1222 COVID-19 vaccine. The chain was built from TRBV30 and TRBJ1-3, with no confidently assigned D gene. This receptor carries the CDR3 CAWSVRQNSGNTIYF. Read as DNA, the sequence is TGTGCCTGGAGTGTACGTCAAAACTCTGGAAACACCATATATTTT.